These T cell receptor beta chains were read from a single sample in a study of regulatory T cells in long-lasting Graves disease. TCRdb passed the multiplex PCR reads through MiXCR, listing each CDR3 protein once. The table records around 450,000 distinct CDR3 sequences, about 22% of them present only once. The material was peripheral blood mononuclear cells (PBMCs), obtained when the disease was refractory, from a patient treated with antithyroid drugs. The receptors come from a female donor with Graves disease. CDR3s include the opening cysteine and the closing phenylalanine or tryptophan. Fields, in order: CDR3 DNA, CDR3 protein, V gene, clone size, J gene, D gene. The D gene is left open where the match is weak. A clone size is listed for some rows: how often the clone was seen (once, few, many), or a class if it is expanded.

TGTGCCAGCAGCTCTTCCTTAGCGGGGTTCACAGATACGCAGTATTTT,CASSSSLAGFTDTQYF,TRBV7-2,few,TRBJ2-3,TRBD2
TGTGCCACCAGTGAAGACGGGACAGGGGGTTCCGGCTACACCTTC,CATSEDGTGGSGYTF,TRBV24-1,many,TRBJ1-2,TRBD1
TGTGCCAGCAGCCCCTACAGGGGGCCAGGGGCCAACGTCCTGACTTTC,CASSPYRGPGANVLTF,TRBV6-2/TRBV6-3,-,TRBJ2-6,TRBD1
TGCAGTGCTCCGGGACCGGGAGAGACCCAGTACTTC,CSAPGPGETQYF,TRBV20-1,-,TRBJ2-5,-
TGTGCCAGCAGTTACTCTAGCGGGAGTTCCTACGAGCAGTACTTC,CASSYSSGSSYEQYF,TRBV6-2/TRBV6-3,-,TRBJ2-7,TRBD2
TGTGCCAGCTCAAAACAGGGGGCTCCAGGTCAGCCCCAGCATTTT,CASSKQGAPGQPQHF,TRBV18,few,TRBJ1-5,TRBD1
TGTGCCAGTAGTATGCGGGACAGGGGGCTGGACACTGAAGCTTTCTTT,CASSMRDRGLDTEAFF,TRBV19,many,TRBJ1-1,TRBD1
TGTGCCAGTAGCTACCAAGGGACAGGGGGCAATCAGCCCCAGCATTTT,CASSYQGTGGNQPQHF,TRBV19,few,TRBJ1-5,TRBD1
TGTGCCAGTACCCATCCCGGGTCAGGGCAGCCCCAGCATTTT,CASTHPGSGQPQHF,TRBV19,-,TRBJ1-5,-
TGTGCCACCAGTGATTCCCGTAAGGACACTGAAGCTTTCTTT,CATSDSRKDTEAFF,TRBV24-1,few,TRBJ1-1,-
TGTGCCACCAGCAGAGATCGGGCTAATGAGCAGTTCTTC,CATSRDRANEQFF,TRBV15,-,TRBJ2-1,-
TGTGCCAGCAGTTTTGGACAAAGGTACAATGAGCAGTTCTTC,CASSFGQRYNEQFF,TRBV12-3/TRBV12-4,-,TRBJ2-1,-